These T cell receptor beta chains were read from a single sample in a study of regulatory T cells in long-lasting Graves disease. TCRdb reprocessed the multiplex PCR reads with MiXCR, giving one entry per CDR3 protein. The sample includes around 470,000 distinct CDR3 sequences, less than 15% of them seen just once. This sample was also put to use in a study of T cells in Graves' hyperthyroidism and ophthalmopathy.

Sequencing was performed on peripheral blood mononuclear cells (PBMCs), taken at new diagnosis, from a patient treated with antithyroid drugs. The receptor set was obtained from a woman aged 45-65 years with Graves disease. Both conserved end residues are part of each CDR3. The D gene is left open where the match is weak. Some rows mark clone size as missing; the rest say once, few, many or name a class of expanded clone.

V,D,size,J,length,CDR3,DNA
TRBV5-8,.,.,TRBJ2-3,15,CASSRGGGAVDTQYF,TGTGCCAGCAGCCGGGGAGGGGGCGCGGTAGATACGCAGTATTTT
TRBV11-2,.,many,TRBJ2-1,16,CASSLVKGPTYNEQFF,TGTGCCAGCAGCTTAGTTAAGGGGCCCACCTACAATGAGCAGTTCTTC
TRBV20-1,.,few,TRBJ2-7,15,CSARVAGGQSYEQYF,TGCAGTGCTAGAGTTGCCGGGGGACAATCCTACGAGCAGTACTTC
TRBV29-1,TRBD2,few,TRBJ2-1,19,CSVEGTSGSLSLGYNEQFF,TGCAGCGTCGAGGGGACTAGCGGGAGTCTTAGTCTGGGCTACAATGAGCAGTTCTTC
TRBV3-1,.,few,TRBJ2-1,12,CASSQSNNPKFF,TGTGCCAGCAGCCAATCAAACAATCCTAAGTTCTTC
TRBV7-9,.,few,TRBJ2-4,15,CASSQNPPAKNIQYF,TGTGCCAGCAGCCAGAACCCCCCAGCCAAAAACATTCAGTACTTC
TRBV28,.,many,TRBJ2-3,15,CASSLHSPPADTQYF,TGTGCCAGCAGTCTACACTCCCCGCCGGCAGATACGCAGTATTTT
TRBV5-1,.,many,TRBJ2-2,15,CASSHPTAKTGELFF,TGCGCCAGCAGCCATCCTACGGCGAAGACCGGGGAGCTGTTTTTT
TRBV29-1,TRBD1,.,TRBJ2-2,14,CSAGQATNAGELFF,TGCAGCGCCGGACAGGCGACGAACGCCGGGGAGCTGTTTTTT
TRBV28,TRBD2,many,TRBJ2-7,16,CASRTGTSGSPYEQYF,TGTGCCAGCAGGACCGGGACTAGCGGTTCCCCCTACGAGCAGTACTTC
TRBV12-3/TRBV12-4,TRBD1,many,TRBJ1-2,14,CASSRDRLNYGYTF,TGTGCCAGCAGTCGGGACAGGTTAAACTATGGCTACACCTTC
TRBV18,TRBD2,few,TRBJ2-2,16,CASSGSGSANTGELFF,TGTGCCAGCTCAGGTAGCGGGAGCGCCAACACCGGGGAGCTGTTTTTT
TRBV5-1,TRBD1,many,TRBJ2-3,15,CASRLAGGGTDTQYF,TGTGCCAGCAGACTTGCAGGGGGCGGCACAGATACGCAGTATTTT
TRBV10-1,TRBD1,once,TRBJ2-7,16,CASSTQRTGVRREQYF,TGCGCCAGCTCTACCCAGAGGACAGGGGTCCGGCGGGAGCAGTACTTC
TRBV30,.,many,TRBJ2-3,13,CAWKVASTDTQYF,TGTGCCTGGAAGGTCGCGAGCACAGATACGCAGTATTTT
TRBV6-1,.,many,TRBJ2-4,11,CASGPGNIQYF,TGTGCCAGTGGACCAGGGAACATTCAGTACTTC
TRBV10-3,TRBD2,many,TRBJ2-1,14,CAIGTSGSYNEQFF,TGTGCCATAGGAACTAGCGGGAGTTACAATGAGCAGTTCTTC
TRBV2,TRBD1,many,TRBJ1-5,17,CASRGYRGPRGNQPQHF,TGTGCCAGCAGGGGTTACAGGGGCCCTAGGGGCAATCAGCCCCAGCATTTT
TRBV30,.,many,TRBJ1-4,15,CAWSDGTLTNEKLFF,TGTGCCTGGAGTGACGGGACCTTAACTAATGAAAAACTGTTTTTT
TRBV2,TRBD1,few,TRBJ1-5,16,CASSEDRGYSNQPQHF,TGTGCCAGCAGTGAAGACAGGGGTTATAGCAATCAGCCCCAGCATTTT
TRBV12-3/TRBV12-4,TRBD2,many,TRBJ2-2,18,CASSHSGRDREYTGELFF,TGTGCCAGCAGCCATAGCGGGAGAGACCGCGAGTACACCGGGGAGCTGTTTTTT
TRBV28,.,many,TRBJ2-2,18,CASRGWDLLATNTGELFF,TGTGCCAGCCGCGGATGGGACCTCCTAGCGACTAACACCGGGGAGCTGTTTTTT
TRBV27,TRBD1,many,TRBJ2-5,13,CASQGTAKETQYF,TGTGCCAGCCAAGGGACAGCGAAAGAGACCCAGTACTTC
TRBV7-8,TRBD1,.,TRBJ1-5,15,CASSLDRTGDQPQHF,TGTGCCAGCAGCTTAGATCGAACAGGGGATCAGCCCCAGCATTTT